The rows below give T cell receptor beta chains drawn from one sample of a study of T cell responses to AZD1222 COVID-19 vaccine. The assay was immunoSEQ multiplex PCR, and TCRdb's table has in-frame clones only and misses some. The sample includes more than 85,000 clones, 70% to 90% seen only once; the top ten take 4.5% to 6%. The material was peripheral blood, obtained on day 0 of AZD1222 vaccination. The receptors here all came from an adult in good health. Each CDR3 is given with its conserved first and last residue. A D gene is named only where the DNA matches it firmly. Expanded clones get a size class; other rows say once, few or many, or leave the size out.

V	D	J	size	length	DNA	CDR3
TRBV7-8	TRBD1	TRBJ1-5	-	18	TGTGCCAGCAGCTCCCTGGACAGGGGTAGAGGTAGCAATCAGCCCCAGCATTTT	CASSSLDRGRGSNQPQHF
TRBV11-2	-	TRBJ2-7	-	13	TGTGCCAGCTCACTCGGACTGCTCTACGAGCAGTACTTC	CASSLGLLYEQYF
TRBV20-1	-	TRBJ1-1	-	11	TGCAGTGCTCGAGGCCCTCAGGTAGCTTTCTTT	CSARGPQVAFF
TRBV12-3/TRBV12-4	-	TRBJ2-5	once	13	TGTGCCAGCAGTTTATGGATCCAAGAGACCCAGTACTTC	CASSLWIQETQYF
TRBV2	TRBD1	TRBJ1-4	-	18	TGTGCCAGCAGTGAATGGGGGGGGGCGACAGGGGTGAATGAAAAACTGTTTTTT	CASSEWGGATGVNEKLFF
TRBV30	TRBD2	TRBJ2-7	-	15	TGTGCCTACCAGCGGGAGGGCCCAGGGTCGGAAGAGCAGTACTTC	CAYQREGPGSEEQYF
TRBV19	TRBD2	TRBJ2-1	-	17	TGTGCCAGTAGTATGCAGGCTAGCGGGAGCTCCTACAATGAGCAGTTCTTC	CASSMQASGSSYNEQFF
TRBV5-1	TRBD2	TRBJ2-1	-	17	TGCGCCAGCAGCTTGGGGACTAGCGGTAGCTCCTACAATGAGCAGTTCTTC	CASSLGTSGSSYNEQFF
TRBV27	-	TRBJ1-5	few	14	TGTGCCAGCAGTTTTTTAAGGGTAGGTCAGCCCCAGCATTTT	CASSFLRVGQPQHF
TRBV18	TRBD1	TRBJ2-4	few	16	TGTGCCAGCTCACCACAGGACAGGGGGAATTCTAACATTCAGTACTTC	CASSPQDRGNSNIQYF
TRBV19	-	TRBJ1-5	-	15	TGTGCCAGTAGTAAAATGGGACCAGGGAATCAGCCCCAGCATTTT	CASSKMGPGNQPQHF
TRBV6-2/TRBV6-3	TRBD2	TRBJ2-1	-	15	TGTGCCAGCAGTTATAGCGGGCGACTTTACAATGAGCAGTTCTTC	CASSYSGRLYNEQFF
TRBV11-3	-	TRBJ1-1	once	14	TGTGCCAGCAGCTTAGAAGGCCAAGACACTGAAGCTTTCTTT	CASSLEGQDTEAFF
TRBV2	-	TRBJ1-1	-	14	TGTGCCAGCAGGTCGGACAGATCGAACACTGAAGCTTTCTTT	CASRSDRSNTEAFF
TRBV11-2	-	TRBJ1-4	-	18	TGTGCCAGCAGCTTAGAGCCGGACACCTCTTCAACTAATGAAAAACTGTTTTTT	CASSLEPDTSSTNEKLFF
TRBV19	-	TRBJ1-5	-	14	TGTGCCAGTTCCCCCTGGGGGCTGGATCAGCCCCAGCATTTT	CASSPWGLDQPQHF
TRBV4-3	-	TRBJ1-2	-	16	TGCGCCAGCAGCCAAGATAGCAGTGGGCCTGAGTATGGCTACACCTTC	CASSQDSSGPEYGYTF
TRBV5-6	-	TRBJ2-7	-	13	TGTGCCAGCAGACCGGACGGGTCCTACGAGCAGTACTTC	CASRPDGSYEQYF
TRBV15	-	TRBJ1-3	-	13	TGTGCCACCAGCAGAGAACATGGAAACACCATATATTTT	CATSREHGNTIYF